This TCR beta chain was recovered during a study of T cell responses to AZD1222 COVID-19 vaccine. General observations from the study: An increase in Spike-specific TCR breadth and depth was observed after two AZD1222 doses. Donors in the cohort were predominantly white British and more often female, and clonal diversity was possibly underestimated.

About this clone: Its antigen is undetermined.

The CDR3 spans 13 residues. V dropped 2 bases and J dropped 5 bases, with 9 bases sitting between them. Produced via immunoSEQ multiplex PCR; TCRdb's table is partial and in-frame only. The sample lists 95,000 to 150,000 clones, around nine tenths seen once, with approximately 1.5% in the top ten. The material sequenced was peripheral blood, taken on day 0 of AZD1222 vaccination. This chain links TRBV12-3 or TRBV12-4 with TRBJ1-1; TRBD1 is a possible D gene (5 bases). The TCR sequence derives from an adult in good health. CDR3 sequence reads: CASSLFGGTEAFF. CDR3 sequence (DNA): TGTGCCAGCAGTTTATTTGGGGGAACTGAAGCTTTCTTT.